The T cell receptor (beta chain) described here comes from a study of blood T cell repertoires in COVID-19. Study at large: Some COVID-19 samples were acute and others convalescent; all came from the United States, Italy and Spain. T cells, B-cell-depleted T cells, or PBMCs supplied cDNA or gDNA.

In its sample, this clone was seen once. In the study's own analysis: Estimation of nucleated cell counts relied on the amplification of reference gene primers. Profiled with immunoSEQ multiplex PCR; TCRdb holds only in-frame clones, not every one. From that table come the V and J calls and clone size; the DNA was used to work out D and trimming. The table shows approximately 200,000 clones, with approximately 85% occurring only once. The CDR3 consists of 14 residues. The ends were cut back, 4 bases at V and 3 bases at J, with 12 bases in the middle. Germline V gene lookup returns CDR1 MDHEN and CDR2 SYDVKM.

This sequence joins TRBV28 and TRBJ1-2, with a tentative D call TRBD1 (5 bases). What was sequenced was peripheral blood. The TCR comes from a man in his 60s with acute or convalescent COVID-19. The CDR3 DNA is TGTGCCAGCAGTTGGCCACGGGGGGACTATGGCTACACCTTC. This sequence encodes CASSWPRGDYGYTF.